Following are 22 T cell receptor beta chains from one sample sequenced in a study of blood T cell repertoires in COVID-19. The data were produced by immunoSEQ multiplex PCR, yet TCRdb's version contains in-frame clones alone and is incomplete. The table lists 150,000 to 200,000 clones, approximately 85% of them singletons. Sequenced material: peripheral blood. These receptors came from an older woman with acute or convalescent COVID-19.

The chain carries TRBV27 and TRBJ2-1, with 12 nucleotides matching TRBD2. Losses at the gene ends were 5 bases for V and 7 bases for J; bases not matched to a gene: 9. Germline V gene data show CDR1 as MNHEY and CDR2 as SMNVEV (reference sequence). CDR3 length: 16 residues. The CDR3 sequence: CASSLRLAGVRNEQFF. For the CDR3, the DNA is TGTGCCAGCAGTCTCCGACTAGCGGGAGTGAGGAATGAGCAGTTCTTC.

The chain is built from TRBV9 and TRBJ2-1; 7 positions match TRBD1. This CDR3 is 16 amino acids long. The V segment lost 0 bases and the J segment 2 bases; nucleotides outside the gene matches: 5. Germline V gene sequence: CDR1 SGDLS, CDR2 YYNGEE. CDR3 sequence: CASSVAVTGTYNEQFF. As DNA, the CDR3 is TGTGCCAGCAGCGTAGCGGTGACAGGGACCTACAATGAGCAGTTCTTC.

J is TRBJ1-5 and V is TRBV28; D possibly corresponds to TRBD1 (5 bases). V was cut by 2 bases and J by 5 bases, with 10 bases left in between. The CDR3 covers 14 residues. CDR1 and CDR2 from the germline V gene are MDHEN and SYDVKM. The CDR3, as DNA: TGTGCCAGCAGTTTAGGGGCCAGCCATCAGCCCCAGCATTTT. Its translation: CASSLGASHQPQHF.

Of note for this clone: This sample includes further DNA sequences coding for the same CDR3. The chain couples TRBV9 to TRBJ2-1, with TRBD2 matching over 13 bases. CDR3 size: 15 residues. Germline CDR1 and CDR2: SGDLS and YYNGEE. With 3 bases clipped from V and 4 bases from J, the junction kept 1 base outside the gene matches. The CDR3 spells CASSELAGGYNEQFF. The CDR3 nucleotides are TGTGCCAGCAGCGAACTAGCGGGAGGGTACAATGAGCAGTTCTTC. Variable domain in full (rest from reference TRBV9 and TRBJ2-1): DSGVTQTPKHLITATGQRVTLRCSPRSGDLSVYWYQQSLDQGLQFLIQYYNGEERAKGNILERFSAQQFPDLHSELNLSSLELGDSALYFCASSELAGGYNEQFFGPGTRLTVL.

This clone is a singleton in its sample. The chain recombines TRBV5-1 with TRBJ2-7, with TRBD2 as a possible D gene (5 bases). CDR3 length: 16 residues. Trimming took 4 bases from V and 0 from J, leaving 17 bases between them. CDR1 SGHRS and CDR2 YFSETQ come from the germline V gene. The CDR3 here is CASSMVPGTSSYEQYF. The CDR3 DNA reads TGCGCCAGCAGCATGGTTCCGGGAACGAGCTCCTACGAGCAGTACTTC.

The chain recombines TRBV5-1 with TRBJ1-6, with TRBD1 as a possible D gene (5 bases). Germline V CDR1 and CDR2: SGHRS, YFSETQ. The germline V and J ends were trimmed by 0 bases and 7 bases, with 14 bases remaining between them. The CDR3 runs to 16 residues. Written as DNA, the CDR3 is TGCGCCAGCAGCTTGGCCGGGGGGAGAGGGAATTCACCCCTCCACTTT. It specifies CASSLAGGRGNSPLHF.

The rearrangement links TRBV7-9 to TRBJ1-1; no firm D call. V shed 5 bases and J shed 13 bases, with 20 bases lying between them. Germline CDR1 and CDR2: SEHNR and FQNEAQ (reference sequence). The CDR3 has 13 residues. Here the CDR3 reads CASSAPSLAEGFF. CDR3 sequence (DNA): TGTGCCAGCAGCGCCCCGTCGCTTGCGGAGGGTTTCTTT.

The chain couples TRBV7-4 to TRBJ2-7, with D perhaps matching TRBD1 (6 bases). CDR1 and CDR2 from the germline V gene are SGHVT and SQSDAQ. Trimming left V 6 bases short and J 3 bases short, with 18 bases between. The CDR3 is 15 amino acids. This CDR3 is CASRQGLGQVYEQYV. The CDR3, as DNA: TGTGCCAGCAGACAGGGCCTGGGGCAAGTCTACGAGCAGTACGTC.

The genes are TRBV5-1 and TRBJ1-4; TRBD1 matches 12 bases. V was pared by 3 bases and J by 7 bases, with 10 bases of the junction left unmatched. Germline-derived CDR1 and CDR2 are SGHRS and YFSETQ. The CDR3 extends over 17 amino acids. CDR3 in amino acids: CASSSSRDRGRGEKLFF. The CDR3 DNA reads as TGCGCCAGCAGCTCGTCCCGGGACAGGGGGCGAGGTGAAAAACTGTTTTTT.

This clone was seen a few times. For the CDR3, the DNA is TGTGCCAGCAGTGGGGGAGGGGTGTCCTACAATGAGCAGTTCTTC. It codes for CASSGGGVSYNEQFF. The V gene is TRBV27, the J gene TRBJ2-1; 7 bases map to TRBD2. Germline assignment: CDR1 MNHEY and CDR2 SMNVEV (reference sequence). This CDR3 comprises 15 residues. V was clipped by 5 bases and J by 1 base; unmatched bases: 5.

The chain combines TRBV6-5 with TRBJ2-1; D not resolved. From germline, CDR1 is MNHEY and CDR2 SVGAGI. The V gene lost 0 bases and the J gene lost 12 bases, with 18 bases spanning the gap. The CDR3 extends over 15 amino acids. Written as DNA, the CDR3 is TGTGCCAGCAGTTACTCCGCGAAAAGTGTAATCGGGCAGTTCTTC. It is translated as CASSYSAKSVIGQFF.

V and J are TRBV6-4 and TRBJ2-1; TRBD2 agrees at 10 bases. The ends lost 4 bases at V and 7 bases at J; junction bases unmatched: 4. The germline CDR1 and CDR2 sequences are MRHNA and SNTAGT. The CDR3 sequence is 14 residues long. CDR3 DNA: TGTGCCAGCAGTGCCGAGGGACTAGCGAATGAGCAGTTCTTC. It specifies CASSAEGLANEQFF.

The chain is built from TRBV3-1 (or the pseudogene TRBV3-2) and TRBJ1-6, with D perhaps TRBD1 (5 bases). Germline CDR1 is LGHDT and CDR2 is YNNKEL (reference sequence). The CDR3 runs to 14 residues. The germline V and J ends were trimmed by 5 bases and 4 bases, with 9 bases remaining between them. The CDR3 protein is CASSGRQYNSPLHF. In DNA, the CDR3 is TGTGCCAGCAGCGGTCGACAGTATAATTCACCCCTCCACTTT.

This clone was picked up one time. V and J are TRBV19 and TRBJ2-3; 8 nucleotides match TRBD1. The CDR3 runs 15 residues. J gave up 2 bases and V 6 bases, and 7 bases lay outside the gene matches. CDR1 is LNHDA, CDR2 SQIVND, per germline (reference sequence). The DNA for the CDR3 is TGTGCCAGTAGGGTAACAGGGGGAGACACAGATACGCAGTATTTT. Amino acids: CASRVTGGDTDTQYF. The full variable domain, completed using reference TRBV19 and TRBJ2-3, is DGGITQSPKYLFRKEGQNVTLSCEQNLNHDAMYWYRQDPGQGLRLIYYSQIVNDFQKGDIAEGYSVSREKKESFPLTVTSAQKNPTAFYLCASRVTGGDTDTQYFGPGTRLTVL.

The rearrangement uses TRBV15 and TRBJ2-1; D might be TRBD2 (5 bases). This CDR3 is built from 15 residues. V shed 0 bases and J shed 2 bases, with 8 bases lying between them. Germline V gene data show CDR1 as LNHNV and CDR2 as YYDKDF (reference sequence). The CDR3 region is CATSRDYGAYNEQFF. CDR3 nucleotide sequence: TGTGCCACCAGCAGAGATTACGGGGCCTACAATGAGCAGTTCTTC.

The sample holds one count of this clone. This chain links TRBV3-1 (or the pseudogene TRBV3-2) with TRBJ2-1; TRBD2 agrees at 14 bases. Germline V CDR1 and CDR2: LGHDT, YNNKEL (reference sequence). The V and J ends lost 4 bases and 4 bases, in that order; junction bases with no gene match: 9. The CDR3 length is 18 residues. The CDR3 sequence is CASSPRLAGGPGYNEQFF. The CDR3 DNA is TGTGCCAGCAGCCCCAGACTAGCGGGAGGGCCCGGGTACAATGAGCAGTTCTTC.

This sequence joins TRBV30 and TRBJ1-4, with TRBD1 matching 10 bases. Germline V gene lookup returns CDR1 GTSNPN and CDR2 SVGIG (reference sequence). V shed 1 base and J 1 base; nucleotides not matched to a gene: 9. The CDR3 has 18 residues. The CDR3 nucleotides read TGTGCCTGGAGTGCAGACAGGGGGCGTGCAATAACTAATGAAAAACTGTTTTTT. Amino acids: CAWSADRGRAITNEKLFF.

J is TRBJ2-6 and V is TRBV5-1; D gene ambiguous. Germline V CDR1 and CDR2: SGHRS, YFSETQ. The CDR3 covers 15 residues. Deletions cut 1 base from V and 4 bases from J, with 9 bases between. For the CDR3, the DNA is TGCGCCAGCAGCTTGACCCTACAGGGGGCCAACGTCCTGACTTTC. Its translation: CASSLTLQGANVLTF.

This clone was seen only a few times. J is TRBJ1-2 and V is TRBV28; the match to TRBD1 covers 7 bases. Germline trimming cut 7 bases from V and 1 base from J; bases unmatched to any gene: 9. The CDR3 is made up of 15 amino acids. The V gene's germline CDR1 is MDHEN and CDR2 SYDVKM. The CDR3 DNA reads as TGTGCCAGCAACTCCAAACAGGGGCTTAACTATGGCTACACCTTC. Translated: CASNSKQGLNYGYTF.

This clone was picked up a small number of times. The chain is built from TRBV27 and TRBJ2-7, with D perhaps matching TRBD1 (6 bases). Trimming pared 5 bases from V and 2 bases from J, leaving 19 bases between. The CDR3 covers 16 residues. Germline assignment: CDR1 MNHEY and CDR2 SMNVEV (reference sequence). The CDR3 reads CASSPSLGGATYEQYF. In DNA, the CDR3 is TGTGCCAGCAGTCCGTCCCTAGGGGGAGCTACCTACGAGCAGTACTTC.

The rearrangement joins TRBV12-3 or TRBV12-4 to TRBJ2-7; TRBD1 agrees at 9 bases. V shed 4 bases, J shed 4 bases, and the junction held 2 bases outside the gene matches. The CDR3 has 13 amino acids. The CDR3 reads CASSWTGEYEQYF. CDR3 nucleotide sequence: TGTGCCAGCAGTTGGACAGGGGAATACGAGCAGTACTTC.

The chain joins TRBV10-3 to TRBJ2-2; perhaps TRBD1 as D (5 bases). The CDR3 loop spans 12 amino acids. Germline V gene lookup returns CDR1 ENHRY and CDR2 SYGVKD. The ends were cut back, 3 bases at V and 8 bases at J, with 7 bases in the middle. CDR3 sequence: CAISDGAGELFF. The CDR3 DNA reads TGTGCCATCAGTGATGGGGCGGGGGAGCTGTTTTTT.